This T cell receptor (beta chain) is from a study of OX40 agonist ivuxolimab in advanced cancers. Across the whole study: A mean age of approximately 60 years, range about 20 to 85, was recorded, and roughly 83% were male. Whole-study results and caveats: At 0.1 to 3.0 mg/kg and by week 6, clonal expansion occurred in CD4+ and CD8+ blood T cells.

As for this clone: What it binds is not known.

V was trimmed by 5 bases and J by 0 bases, leaving 13 bases between them. The CDR3 is 15 residues long. CDR1 and CDR2 (germline): SGHRS, YFSETQ. This table comes from immunoSEQ multiplex PCR, and its TCRdb copy is limited to in-frame clones, with some not included. This table has tens of thousands of clones, 65% to 85% appearing once. The specimen was CD4+ or CD8+ T cells sorted from blood, collected in a trial of the OX40 agonist ivuxolimab. The sequence derives from an adult with an advanced solid tumor such as melanoma, head and neck, liver or kidney cancer. The chain uses TRBV5-1 and TRBJ2-3, with D possibly TRBD2 on 6 matching bases. CDR3 bases: TGCGCCAGCAGATCTGCGGGACCAAGCACAGATACGCAGTATTTT. It is translated as CASRSAGPSTDTQYF.